What follows describes a single T cell receptor beta chain. Source study methods: Estimates of nucleated cell counts were drawn from the amplification of reference gene primers. The table came from immunoSEQ multiplex PCR; TCRdb's copy has only in-frame clones and leaves some out. The DNA was the basis for D and trimming; V, J and clone size are from that table. The sample records 110,000 or so clones, about 85% being singletons. This CDR3 region has 15 residues. V lost 0 bases to trimming and J lost 2 bases, with 13 bases between them. The germline V gene has CDR1 GTSNPN and CDR2 SVGIG (reference sequence). The data derive from a study of blood T cell repertoires in COVID-19. About the research overall: Acute and convalescent COVID-19 samples came from the United States, Italy and Spain.

The rearrangement links TRBV30 to TRBJ1-1; the D is unclear. The receptor was derived from a human donor in a cohort sampled during active COVID-19. Sample: peripheral blood. The CDR3 nucleotides read TGTGCCTGGAGTGTACGAGGGCAGGTTAACACTGAAGCTTTCTTT. This gives the protein CAWSVRGQVNTEAFF.